This T cell receptor (beta chain) was profiled in a study of high-grade serous ovarian cancer treatment subgroups. Across the study: Each sample yielded on average around 7,300 unique TCR beta rearrangements from 11,000 to 15,000 reads. General observations from the study: Tumors within one patient showed repertoire similarity of roughly 0.1 to 0.8. Bulk tumor TCR sequencing gave no spatial information.

Repertoires were generated with immunoSEQ multiplex PCR, while TCRdb's copy carries only in-frame clones and drops some. The sample consists of approximately 5,000 clones, approximately 68% of them appearing once. As concerns this clone: Its antigen is as yet unknown.

The tumor samples were collected prior to definitive surgery or chemotherapy. The CDR3 has 11 amino acids. CDR1 is MNHNY and CDR2 is SVGAGI in the germline V gene (reference sequence). The germline V and J ends were trimmed by 2 bases and 3 bases, with 1 base remaining between them. This clonotype originated in a human donor with high-grade serous ovarian cancer. Sample: tumor tissue. The chain couples TRBV6-6 to TRBJ1-1; D remains unclear. CDR3 loop: CASSYDTEAFF. DNA for the CDR3: TGTGCCAGCAGTTACGACACTGAAGCTTTCTTT.